Presented here are 22 T cell receptor beta chains from one specimen sequenced in a study of cytomegalovirus exposure and HLA in healthy donors. Primers included in the PCR were 60 Vbeta and 13 Jbeta primers. Libraries were prepared by immunoSEQ multiplex PCR; TCRdb keeps only in-frame clonotypes and omits some of them. The repertoire has about 160,000 clones, around 84% of them found once; the top ten carry less than 2%. Sequencing was done on a sample of PBMCs. These receptors came from a man aged 18 to 30 in good health and CMV-seronegative.

The count of this clone is one. The gene calls are TRBV27 and TRBJ2-3; 7 bases fit TRBD2. Germline V gene lookup returns CDR1 MNHEY and CDR2 SMNVEV (reference sequence). The CDR3 is 18 amino acids. With V trimmed by 7 bases and J by 2 bases, 18 bases remained unmatched. CDR3 amino acids: CASKPPWASGPYTDTQYF. The CDR3 DNA sequence: TGTGCCAGCAAACCCCCGTGGGCTAGCGGACCATACACAGATACGCAGTATTTT.

The CDR3 bases are TGTGCCAGCAGTTCACAGGGCGGAACTGAAGCTTTCTTT. Translated: CASSSQGGTEAFF. The chain carries TRBV6-4 and TRBJ1-1; tentative D call: TRBD1 (6 bases). V was clipped by 5 bases and J by 5 bases, with 12 bases between them. This CDR3 contains 13 residues. The germline CDR1 and CDR2 sequences are MRHNA and SNTAGT.

V usage is TRBV10-3 and J usage is TRBJ2-2, with TRBD2 matching over 11 bases. Germline trimming cut 11 bases from V and 3 bases from J; bases unmatched to any gene: 8. In germline, CDR1 is ENHRY, CDR2 SYGVKD. The CDR3 spans 15 residues. The CDR3 DNA reads TGTGCCGCGCTTAGCGGGGGGGCTGACACCGGGGAGCTGTTTTTT. Translated, it gives CAALSGGADTGELFF.

The rearrangement uses TRBV7-8 and TRBJ1-2; possible D gene TRBD1, 5 bases. Germline V gene data show CDR1 as SGHVS and CDR2 as FQNEAQ. V lost 5 bases, J lost 8 bases, and 15 bases lay in between. This CDR3 contains 13 residues. The CDR3 nucleotides are TGTGCCAGCAGCGCCCCCGGGGGAGGAGGCTACACCTTC. Translated, it gives CASSAPGGGGYTF.

The chain is built from TRBV19 and TRBJ1-1, with D possibly being TRBD1 (5 bases). Trimming removed 5 bases from V and 6 bases from J, with 19 bases in between. Per germline, CDR1 LNHDA and CDR2 SQIVND (reference sequence). The CDR3 contains 15 residues. The CDR3 DNA is TGTGCCAGTAGTCCCGAGACCCAGGGTGCGGCTGAAGCTTTCTTT. This encodes CASSPETQGAAEAFF.

This chain uses TRBV5-1 with TRBJ2-7, with 14 bases matching TRBD2. In germline, CDR1 is SGHRS, CDR2 YFSETQ. The CDR3 has 18 amino acids. V gave up 4 bases and J gave up 0 bases; unmatched junction bases: 9. This CDR3 is CASSLSTSGGGYSYEQYF. As DNA, the CDR3 is TGCGCCAGCAGCCTGTCGACTAGCGGGGGGGGATACTCCTACGAGCAGTACTTC. The full variable domain, in which reference TRBV5-1 and TRBJ2-7 provide the parts outside the CDR3, is KAGVTQTPRYLIKTRGQQVTLSCSPISGHRSVSWYQQTPGQGLQFLFEYFSETQRNKGNFPGRFSGRQFSNSRSEMNVSTLELGDSALYLCASSLSTSGGGYSYEQYFGPGTRLTVT.

The rearrangement links TRBV7-8 to TRBJ2-3, with 7 bases fitting TRBD1. The CDR3 sequence is 14 residues long. Germline V gene sequence: CDR1 SGHVS, CDR2 FQNEAQ. The V segment lost 5 bases and the J segment 4 bases; nucleotides outside the gene matches: 6. DNA for the CDR3: TGTGCCAGCAGCGCTGGGACAGCCTCAGATACGCAGTATTTT. It translates to CASSAGTASDTQYF.

The CDR3 bases are TGTGCCAGCAGTGTAGATGGGGCCAACGTCCTGACTTTC. Translated, it gives CASSVDGANVLTF. The chain combines TRBV6-4 with TRBJ2-6; D gene unclear. This CDR3 comprises 13 residues. Trimming shortened V by 4 bases and J by 3 bases, and 4 bases separated the two germline ends. The germline V gene encodes CDR1 MRHNA and CDR2 SNTAGT.

The sample holds one count of this clone. The chain employs TRBV5-4 and TRBJ2-3; unclear D gene. CDR3 length: 15 amino acids. Germline CDR1 SGHNT, CDR2 YYREEE (reference sequence). The V end was cut by 2 bases, the J end by 1 base, with 11 bases between. CDR3 region: CASSFYELGTDTQYF. The CDR3 DNA is TGTGCCAGCAGCTTTTACGAACTCGGCACAGATACGCAGTATTTT.

Concerning this clone itself: One end of the junction fails to match germline, which may point to a read error. The rearrangement joins TRBV7-7 to TRBJ2-5; the D gene is possibly TRBD1 (6 bases). The CDR3 extends over 14 amino acids. From germline, CDR1 is SSHAT and CDR2 FNYEAQ (reference sequence). CDR3 region: CASSTGTLQETQYF. In nucleotides, the CDR3 is TGTGCTAGCAGCACCGGGACACTCCAAGAGACCCAGTACTTC. The full variable domain, with the rest looked up from reference TRBV7-7 and TRBJ2-5, is GAGVSQSPRYKVTKRGQDVTLRCDPISSHATLYWYQQALGQGPEFLTYFNYEAQPDKSGLPSDRFSAERPEGSISTLTIQRTEQRDSAMYRCASSTGTLQETQYFGPGTRLLVL.

This clone was observed a handful of times. The chain uses TRBV6-5 and TRBJ2-1, with D possibly matching TRBD1 (6 bases). This CDR3 region has 15 residues. V lost 2 bases and J 7 bases, leaving 15 bases between the germline ends. The germline CDR1 and CDR2 sequences are MNHEY and SVGAGI. CDR3 protein: CASSYAYRDRNEQFF. The CDR3 region has the DNA TGTGCCAGCAGTTACGCCTACAGGGATCGGAATGAGCAGTTCTTC.

This chain uses TRBV12-5 with TRBJ1-1; no reliable D call. Per germline, CDR1 LGHNT and CDR2 FRNRAP. Trimming stripped 0 bases from V and 0 bases from J, with 8 bases between. The CDR3 consists of 15 residues. CDR3 bases: TGTGCTAGTGGTTTGGTATCAGGAATGAACACTGAAGCTTTCTTT. Amino acids: CASGLVSGMNTEAFF.

V gene TRBV6-1 combines with J gene TRBJ2-5, with 9 bases identical to TRBD2. Matching the DNA end better, TRBJ2-7 makes the J call doubtful. There are 15 residues in the CDR3. Germline lookup yields CDR1 MNHNS and CDR2 SASEGT. The CDR3 reads CASTRLAVPTYEQYF. CDR3 bases: TGTGCCAGCACCCGACTAGCGGTCCCTACCTACGAGCAGTACTTC.

The CDR3 region has the DNA TGTGCCAGCAGTTTACTTAGACGGTCGGGAGGCTACACCTTC. The encoded protein is CASSLLRRSGGYTF. The rearrangement uses TRBV28 and TRBJ1-2; D is ambiguous. V lost 2 bases, J lost 8 bases, and 15 bases lay in between. Per germline, CDR1 MDHEN and CDR2 SYDVKM. The CDR3 contains 14 residues.

The rearrangement links TRBV28 to TRBJ2-7, with 7 bases identical to TRBD1. Losses at the gene ends were 6 bases for V and 4 bases for J; bases not matched to a gene: 3. Germline loops: CDR1 MDHEN, CDR2 SYDVKM. The CDR3 runs 12 residues. DNA for the CDR3: TGTGCCAGCAGCCGGGACAGTTACGAGCAGTACTTC. This sequence encodes CASSRDSYEQYF. Full variable domain (rest looked up from reference TRBV28 and TRBJ2-7): DVKVTQSSRYLVKRTGEKVFLECVQDMDHENMFWYRQDPGLGLRLIYFSYDVKMKEKGDIPEGYSVSREKKERFSLILESASTNQTSMYLCASSRDSYEQYFGPGTRLTVT.

This chain connects TRBV30 to TRBJ1-5; 9 nucleotides align to TRBD1. Germline assignment: CDR1 GTSNPN and CDR2 SVGIG (reference sequence). The CDR3 sequence is 14 residues long. The V gene end was trimmed by 3 bases and the J gene end by 6 bases; junction bases not matched to a gene: 6. In DNA form, the CDR3 reads TGTGCCTGGAGCGCTACAGGGGGCGGTCAGCCCCAGCATTTT. It translates to CAWSATGGGQPQHF. The complete variable domain, with remaining parts taken from reference TRBV30 and TRBJ1-5, reads SQTIHQWPATLVQPVGSPLSLECTVEGTSNPNLYWYRQAAGRGLQLLFYSVGIGQISSEVPQNLSASRPQDRQFILSSKKLLLSDSGFYLCAWSATGGGQPQHFGDGTRLSIL.

This clone showed up just a few times. This chain uses TRBV7-9 with TRBJ1-1; the D is unclear. The germline V gene has CDR1 SEHNR and CDR2 FQNEAQ (reference sequence). V was clipped by 1 base and J by 4 bases, with 10 bases between them. This CDR3 contains 14 residues. The CDR3 bases are TGTGCCAGCAGCTTAGGAATATTCGGCACTGAAGCTTTCTTT. Encoded protein: CASSLGIFGTEAFF.

This clone occurred once. This chain links TRBV6-4 with TRBJ2-7; tentatively, D is TRBD2 (5 bases). The ends were cut back, 6 bases at V and 7 bases at J, with 19 bases in the middle. This CDR3 spans 14 amino acids. Germline V CDR1 and CDR2: MRHNA, SNTAGT. The CDR3 region has the DNA TGTGCCAGCAGGCCTGAGGAGAGGGCGTGTGAGCAGTACTTC. Its protein product is CASRPEERACEQYF.

This chain connects TRBV30 to TRBJ2-5; D possibly corresponds to TRBD2 (5 bases). V dropped 5 bases and J dropped 0 bases, with 10 bases sitting between them. From germline, CDR1 is GTSNPN and CDR2 SVGIG (reference sequence). This CDR3 has 13 amino acids. The CDR3 sequence: CAWSRGNQETQYF. The CDR3 nucleotides are TGTGCCTGGTCCCGGGGTAACCAAGAGACCCAGTACTTC.

V usage is TRBV7-9 and J usage is TRBJ1-1; 7 nucleotides align to TRBD1. Trimming cost V 1 base and J 0 bases; bases outside gene matches: 2. The CDR3 is made up of 15 amino acids. Germline V gene sequence: CDR1 SEHNR, CDR2 FQNEAQ (reference sequence). The CDR3 DNA is TGTGCCAGCAGCTTAGGGACAGGAGTGAACACTGAAGCTTTCTTT. It translates to CASSLGTGVNTEAFF.

This clone was detected once. V is TRBV27 and J is TRBJ1-5, with D perhaps TRBD1 (5 bases). Looked up from germline, CDR1 is MNHEY and CDR2 is SMNVEV (reference sequence). Trimming removed 6 bases from V and 1 base from J, with 10 bases in between. The CDR3 is 14 amino acids. The CDR3 is CASSFQGSNQPQHF. The CDR3 nucleotides read TGTGCCAGCAGCTTTCAGGGAAGCAATCAGCCCCAGCATTTT.

This sequence joins TRBV28 and TRBJ2-3; 9 bases agree with TRBD1. This CDR3 comprises 16 residues. The trim removed 6 bases at V and 1 base at J, leaving 8 bases unmatched. Germline CDR1 reads MDHEN; CDR2 reads SYDVKM. CDR3 sequence: CASSTRRDRGTDTQYF. The CDR3 nucleotides read TGTGCCAGCAGCACGCGCCGGGACAGGGGCACAGATACGCAGTATTTT.